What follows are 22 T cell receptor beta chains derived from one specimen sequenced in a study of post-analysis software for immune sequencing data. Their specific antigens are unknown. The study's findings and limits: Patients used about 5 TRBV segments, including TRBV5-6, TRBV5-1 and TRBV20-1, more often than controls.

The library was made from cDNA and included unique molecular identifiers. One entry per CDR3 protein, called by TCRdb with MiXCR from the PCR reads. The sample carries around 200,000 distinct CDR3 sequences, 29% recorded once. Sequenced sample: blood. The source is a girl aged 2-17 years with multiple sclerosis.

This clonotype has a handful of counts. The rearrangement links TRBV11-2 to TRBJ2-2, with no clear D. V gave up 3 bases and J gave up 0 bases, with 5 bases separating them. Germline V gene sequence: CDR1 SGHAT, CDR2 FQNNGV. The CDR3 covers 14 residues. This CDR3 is CASSLGANTGELFF. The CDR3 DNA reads TGTGCCAGCAGCTTGGGCGCGAACACCGGGGAGCTGTTTTTT.

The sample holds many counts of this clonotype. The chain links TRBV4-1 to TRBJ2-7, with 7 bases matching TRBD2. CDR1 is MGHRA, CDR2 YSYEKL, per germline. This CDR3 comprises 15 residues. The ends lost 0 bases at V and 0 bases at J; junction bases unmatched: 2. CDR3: CASSQEGGGSYEQYF. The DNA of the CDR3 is TGCGCCAGCAGCCAAGAGGGCGGGGGCTCCTACGAGCAGTACTTC.

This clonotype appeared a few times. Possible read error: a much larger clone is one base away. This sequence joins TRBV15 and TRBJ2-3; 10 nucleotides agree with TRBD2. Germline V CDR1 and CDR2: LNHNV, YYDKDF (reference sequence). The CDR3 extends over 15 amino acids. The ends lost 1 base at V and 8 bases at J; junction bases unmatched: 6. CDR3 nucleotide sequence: TGTGCCACCAGCAGAGGGACTAGCGGCGCAGGTACGCAGTATTTT. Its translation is CATSRGTSGAGTQYF.

The CDR3 coding sequence is TGTGCCAGCAGCCCGGGACTGGTGGTTTACAATGAGCAGTTCTTC. Its translation is CASSPGLVVYNEQFF. The V call is TRBV27, the J call TRBJ2-1, with a possible D match to TRBD2 (6 bases). With 6 bases removed from V and 4 bases from J, the gap between germline ends came to 16 bases. Germline CDR1 is MNHEY and CDR2 is SMNVEV (reference sequence). The CDR3 spans 15 residues.

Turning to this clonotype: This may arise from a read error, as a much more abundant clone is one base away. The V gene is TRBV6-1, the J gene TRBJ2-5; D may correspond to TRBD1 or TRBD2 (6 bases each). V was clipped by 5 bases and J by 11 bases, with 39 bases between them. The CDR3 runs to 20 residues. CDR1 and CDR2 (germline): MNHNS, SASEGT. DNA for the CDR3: TGTGCCAGCAGTCCTAAAAGGGGGGACTTATTCACCTCCACTGGGAATGAGCAGTACTTC. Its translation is CASSPKRGDLFTSTGNEQYF.

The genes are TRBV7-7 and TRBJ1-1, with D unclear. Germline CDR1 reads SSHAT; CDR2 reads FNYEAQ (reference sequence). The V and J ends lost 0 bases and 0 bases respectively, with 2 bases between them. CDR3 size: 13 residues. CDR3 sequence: CASSLAMNTEAFF. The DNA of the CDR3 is TGTGCCAGCAGCTTAGCCATGAACACTGAAGCTTTCTTT.

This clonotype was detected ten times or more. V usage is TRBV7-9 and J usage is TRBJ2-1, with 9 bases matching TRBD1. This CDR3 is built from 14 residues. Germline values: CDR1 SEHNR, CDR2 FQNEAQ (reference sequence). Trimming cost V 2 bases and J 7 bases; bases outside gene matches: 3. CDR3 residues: CASSLLDRGNEQFF. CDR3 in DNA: TGTGCCAGCAGCTTATTAGACAGGGGGAATGAGCAGTTCTTC.

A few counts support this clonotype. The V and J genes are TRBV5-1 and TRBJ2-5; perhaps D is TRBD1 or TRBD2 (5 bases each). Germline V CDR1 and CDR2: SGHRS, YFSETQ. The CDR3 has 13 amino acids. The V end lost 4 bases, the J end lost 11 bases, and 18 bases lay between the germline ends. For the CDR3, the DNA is TGCGCCAGCAGCCAGGGACCGGTTTCTGAGCAGTACTTC. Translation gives CASSQGPVSEQYF. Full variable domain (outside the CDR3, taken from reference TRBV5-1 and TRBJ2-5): KAGVTQTPRYLIKTRGQQVTLSCSPISGHRSVSWYQQTPGQGLQFLFEYFSETQRNKGNFPGRFSGRQFSNSRSEMNVSTLELGDSALYLCASSQGPVSEQYFGPGTRLLVL.

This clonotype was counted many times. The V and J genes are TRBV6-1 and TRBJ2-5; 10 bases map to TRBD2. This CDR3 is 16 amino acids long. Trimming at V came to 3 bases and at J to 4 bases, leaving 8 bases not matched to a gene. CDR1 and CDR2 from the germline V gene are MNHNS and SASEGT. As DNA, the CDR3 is TGTGCCAGCAGTGACCCGCTAGCGGGAGTTCTAGAGACCCAGTACTTC. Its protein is CASSDPLAGVLETQYF.

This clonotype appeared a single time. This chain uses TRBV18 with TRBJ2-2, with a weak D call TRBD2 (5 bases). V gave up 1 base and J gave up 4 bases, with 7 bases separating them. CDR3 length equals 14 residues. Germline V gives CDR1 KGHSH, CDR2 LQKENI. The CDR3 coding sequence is TGTGCCAGCTCACCACTCGCGGGCACCGGGGAGCTGTTTTTT. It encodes CASSPLAGTGELFF.

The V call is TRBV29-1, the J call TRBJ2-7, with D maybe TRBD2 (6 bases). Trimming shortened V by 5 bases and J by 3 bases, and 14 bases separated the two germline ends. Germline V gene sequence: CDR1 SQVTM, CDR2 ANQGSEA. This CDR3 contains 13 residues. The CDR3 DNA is TGCAGCGTTTCAGGAGGGGCAGGCTACGAGCAGTACTTC. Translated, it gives CSVSGGAGYEQYF.

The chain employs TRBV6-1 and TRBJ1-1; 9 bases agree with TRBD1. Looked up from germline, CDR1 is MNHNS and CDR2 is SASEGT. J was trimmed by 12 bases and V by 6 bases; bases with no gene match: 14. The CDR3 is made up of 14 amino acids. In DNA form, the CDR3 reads TGTGCCAGCAGAAGAGGTCTGGGGACAGGGATAACTTTCTTT. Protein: CASRRGLGTGITFF.

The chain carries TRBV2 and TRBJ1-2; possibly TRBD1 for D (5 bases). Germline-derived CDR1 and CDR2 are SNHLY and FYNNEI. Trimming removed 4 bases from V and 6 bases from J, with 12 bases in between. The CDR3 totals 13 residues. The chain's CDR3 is CASSGGTWDGYTF. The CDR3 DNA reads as TGTGCCAGCAGTGGGGGGACGTGGGATGGCTACACCTTC.

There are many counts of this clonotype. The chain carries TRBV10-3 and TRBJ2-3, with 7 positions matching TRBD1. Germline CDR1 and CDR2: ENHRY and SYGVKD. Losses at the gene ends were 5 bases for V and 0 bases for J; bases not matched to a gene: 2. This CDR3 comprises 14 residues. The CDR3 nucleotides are TGTGCCATCAGTTGGGACAGTAGCACAGATACGCAGTATTTT. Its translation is CAISWDSSTDTQYF.

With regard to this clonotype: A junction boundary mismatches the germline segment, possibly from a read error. CDR3 coding DNA: TGTGTCAGCAGTTCGGGGTTCGTTGCTAATGAAAAACTGTTTTTT. This sequence encodes CVSSSGFVANEKLFF. The chain joins TRBV6-5 to TRBJ1-4, with no clear D. The CDR3 runs 15 residues. The germline V gene has CDR1 MNHEY and CDR2 SVGAGI.

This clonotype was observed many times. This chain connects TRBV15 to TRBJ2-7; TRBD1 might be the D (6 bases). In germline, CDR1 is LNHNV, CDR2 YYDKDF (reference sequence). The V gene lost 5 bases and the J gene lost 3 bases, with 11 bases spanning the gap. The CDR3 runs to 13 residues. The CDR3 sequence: CATSPGQSYEQYF. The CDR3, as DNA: TGTGCCACCAGCCCCGGACAGAGCTACGAGCAGTACTTC.

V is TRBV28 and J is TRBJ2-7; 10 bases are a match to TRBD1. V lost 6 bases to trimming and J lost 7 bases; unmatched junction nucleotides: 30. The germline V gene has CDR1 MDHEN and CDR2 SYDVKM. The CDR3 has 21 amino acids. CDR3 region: CASSPIPRGQGKRAGANEQYF. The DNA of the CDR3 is TGTGCCAGCAGCCCTATCCCTCGGGGACAGGGGAAGCGAGCGGGAGCAAATGAGCAGTACTTC.

CDR3 amino acids: CSARVGTSGKETQYF. CDR3 DNA: TGCAGTGCTAGAGTAGGGACTAGCGGGAAAGAGACCCAGTACTTC. The chain is built from TRBV20-1 and TRBJ2-5; 13 bases are a match to TRBD2. Germline CDR1 reads DFQATT; CDR2 reads SNEGSKA (reference sequence). There are 15 residues in the CDR3. V lost 1 base, J lost 3 bases, and 2 bases stayed unmatched.

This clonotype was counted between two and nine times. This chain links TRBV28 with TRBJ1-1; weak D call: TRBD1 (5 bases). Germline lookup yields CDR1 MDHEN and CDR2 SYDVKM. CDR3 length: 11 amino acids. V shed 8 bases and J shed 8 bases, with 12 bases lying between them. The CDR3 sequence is CASSGGLEAFF. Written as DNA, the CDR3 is TGTGCCAGCTCTGGGGGGTTAGAAGCTTTCTTT. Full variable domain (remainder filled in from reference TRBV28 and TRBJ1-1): DVKVTQSSRYLVKRTGEKVFLECVQDMDHENMFWYRQDPGLGLRLIYFSYDVKMKEKGDIPEGYSVSREKKERFSLILESASTNQTSMYLCASSGGLEAFFGQGTRLTVV.

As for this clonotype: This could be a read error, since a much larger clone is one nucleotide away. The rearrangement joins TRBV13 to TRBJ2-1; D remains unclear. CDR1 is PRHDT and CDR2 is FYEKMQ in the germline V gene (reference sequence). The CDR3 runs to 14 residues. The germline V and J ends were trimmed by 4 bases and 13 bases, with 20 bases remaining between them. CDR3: CASSSATKQETQFF. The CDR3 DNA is TGTGCCAGCAGCTCCGCCACTAAACAAGAGACCCAGTTCTTC.

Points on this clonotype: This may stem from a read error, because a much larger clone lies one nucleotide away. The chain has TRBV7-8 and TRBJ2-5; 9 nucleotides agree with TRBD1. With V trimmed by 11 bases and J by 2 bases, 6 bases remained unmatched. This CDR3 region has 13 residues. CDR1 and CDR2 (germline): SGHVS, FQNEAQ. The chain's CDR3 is CAGTGQGQETQYF. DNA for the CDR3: TGTGCCGGCACCGGACAGGGGCAAGAGACCCAGTACTTC.

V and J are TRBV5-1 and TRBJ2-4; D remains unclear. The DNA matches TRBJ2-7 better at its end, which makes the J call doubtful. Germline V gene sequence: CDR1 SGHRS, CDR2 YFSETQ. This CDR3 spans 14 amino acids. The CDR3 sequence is CASSLEADPYEQYF. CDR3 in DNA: TGCGCCAGCAGCTTGGAGGCCGATCCCTACGAGCAGTACTTC.